This T cell receptor (beta chain) was sequenced for a study of brain T cells in children with intractable seizures. Study-level points and caveats: Only CDR3 sequence similarity suggested viral specificity, without known HCMV serostatus.

The CDR3 is 14 residues long. CDR1 and CDR2 from the germline V gene are MNHEY and SVGAGI. V was pared by 6 bases and J by 1 base, with 3 bases of the junction left unmatched. Time point in this sample: blood from clinic visit 5 months post-surgery; TSC patient then seizure free. The sequenced cases were selected for having the highest brain T cell transcript signatures. Before surgery, patients took at least one anti-epileptic drug. Data came from immunoSEQ multiplex PCR; TCRdb stores just in-frame clones and leaves some out. This sample carries under 400,000 clones, over 90% of them seen once, and the ten largest clones take 4.5% to 7%. Concerning this clone: Antigen unknown.

The clonotype was recovered from a boy in the first two years of life with tuberous sclerosis and intractable seizures. The gene calls are TRBV6-5 and TRBJ2-1, with 7 positions matching TRBD1. The specimen comprised peripheral blood, sampled 4 to 5 months after surgery. CDR3 loop: CASSKGASYNEQFF. In DNA, the CDR3 is TGTGCCAGCAGCAAGGGGGCGTCCTACAATGAGCAGTTCTTC.